This T cell receptor (beta chain) was profiled in a study of yellow fever vaccine responses in identical twins. The study's findings and limits: The authors reported partly convergent, partly personalized vaccine responses in identical twins.

TCRdb re-derived calls from the RT-PCR reads in MiXCR, one entry per CDR3 protein. The sample yields 5,500 to 7,000 distinct CDR3 sequences, approximately 80% seen once. In germline, CDR1 is PRHDT, CDR2 FYEKMQ (reference sequence). The CDR3 sequence is 15 residues long. The V end was cut by 7 bases, the J end by 1 base, with 16 bases between. This clonotype showed up just a few times. Its antigen remains unknown. This TCR derives from a woman aged 18-29 years who received the yellow fever vaccine. Here the sequenced sample was T cells from blood (PBMCs), unsorted or a sorted subset (not recorded which), taken before or after yellow fever vaccination (not recorded which). The rearrangement joins TRBV13 to TRBJ1-2, with D hard to call. For the CDR3, the DNA is TGTGCCAGCAAGAGGACCGAGTCAAATAACTATGGCTACACCTTC. It yields the protein CASKRTESNNYGYTF.